Below, one TCR beta chain is given with its context. This may be a read error, as it is one base from a much larger clone. In patients chosen for sequencing, flow cytometry had shown CD8+CD57+ cell expansion. These data belong to a study of CD8+CD57+ T cells in acquired aplastic anemia. Germline V gene lookup returns CDR1 SGDLS and CDR2 YYNGEE. The CDR3 loop spans 15 amino acids. Profiling of TCR beta VDJ combinations and CDR3 sequences used genomic DNA as template. TCRdb recomputed calls from the reads with MiXCR, one row per CDR3 protein. The table lists just over 450,000 distinct CDR3 sequences, more than 25% of them singletons, with 0.8% to 0.85% in the top ten.

The material sequenced was sorted CD4+, CD8+, or CD8+CD57+ T cells (not recorded which) from PBMCs. The V and J genes are TRBV9 and TRBJ2-5, with D perhaps TRBD1 or TRBD2 (5 bases each). The clonotype comes from a human donor with aplastic anemia. In DNA, the CDR3 is TGTACCAGCAGCGTAGGGACGAGGCTTGCGGAGACCCAGTACTTC. This sequence encodes CTSSVGTRLAETQYF.